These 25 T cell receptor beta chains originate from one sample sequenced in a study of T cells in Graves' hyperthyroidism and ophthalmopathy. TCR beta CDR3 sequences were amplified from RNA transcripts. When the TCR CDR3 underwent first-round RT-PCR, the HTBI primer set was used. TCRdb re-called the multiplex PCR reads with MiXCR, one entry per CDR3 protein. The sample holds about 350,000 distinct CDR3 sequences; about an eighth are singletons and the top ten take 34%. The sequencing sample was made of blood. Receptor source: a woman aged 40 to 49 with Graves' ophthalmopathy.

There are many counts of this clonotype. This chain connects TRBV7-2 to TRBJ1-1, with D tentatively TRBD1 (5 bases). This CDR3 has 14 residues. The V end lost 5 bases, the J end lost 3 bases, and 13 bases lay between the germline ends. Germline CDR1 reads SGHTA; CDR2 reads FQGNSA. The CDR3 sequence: CASSGEAGYTEAFF. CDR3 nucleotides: TGTGCCAGCAGCGGGGAGGCAGGGTACACTGAAGCTTTCTTT.

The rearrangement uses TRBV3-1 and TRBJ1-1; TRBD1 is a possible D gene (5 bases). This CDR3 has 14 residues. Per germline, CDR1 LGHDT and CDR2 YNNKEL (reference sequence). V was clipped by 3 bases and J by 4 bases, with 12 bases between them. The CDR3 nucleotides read TGTGCCAGCAGCCAGAGGTGGGGCCCCACTGAAGCTTTCTTT. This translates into CASSQRWGPTEAFF.

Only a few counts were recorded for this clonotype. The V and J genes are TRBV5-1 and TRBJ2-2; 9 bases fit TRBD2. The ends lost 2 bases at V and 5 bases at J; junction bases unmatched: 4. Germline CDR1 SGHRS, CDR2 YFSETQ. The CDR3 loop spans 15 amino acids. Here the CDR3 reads CASSLPSGDTGELFF. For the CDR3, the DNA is TGCGCCAGCAGCTTACCTAGCGGGGATACCGGGGAGCTGTTTTTT.

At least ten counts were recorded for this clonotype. The CDR3 region has the DNA TGCGCCAGCAGCCCATCAGACCGTGGACTTACGCAGTATTTT. Translating it yields CASSPSDRGLTQYF. This chain uses TRBV10-1 with TRBJ2-3; D may be TRBD2 (5 bases). The CDR3 sequence is 14 residues long. Germline CDR1 reads WNHNN; CDR2 reads SYGVQD (reference sequence). V was cut by 6 bases and J by 8 bases, with 18 bases left in between.

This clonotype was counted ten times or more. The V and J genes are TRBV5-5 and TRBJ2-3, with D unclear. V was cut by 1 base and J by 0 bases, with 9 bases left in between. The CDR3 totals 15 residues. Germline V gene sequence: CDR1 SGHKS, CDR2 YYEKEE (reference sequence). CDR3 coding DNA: TGTGCCAGCAGCTTGTCCAGCATTAGCACAGATACGCAGTATTTT. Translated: CASSLSSISTDTQYF.

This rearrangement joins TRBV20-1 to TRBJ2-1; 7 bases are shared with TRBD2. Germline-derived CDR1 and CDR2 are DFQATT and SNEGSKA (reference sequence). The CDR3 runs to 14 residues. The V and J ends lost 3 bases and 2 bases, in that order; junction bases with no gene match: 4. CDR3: CSASETSTYNEQFF. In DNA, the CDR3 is TGCAGTGCTAGCGAGACTAGCACCTACAATGAGCAGTTCTTC.

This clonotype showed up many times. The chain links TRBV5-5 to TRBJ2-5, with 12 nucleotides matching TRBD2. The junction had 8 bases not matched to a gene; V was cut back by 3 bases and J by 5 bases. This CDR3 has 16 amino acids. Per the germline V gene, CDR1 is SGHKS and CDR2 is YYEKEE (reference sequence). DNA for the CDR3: TGTGCCAGCAGCTCGACTAGCGGGGGCCTGGGGGAGACCCAGTACTTC. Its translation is CASSSTSGGLGETQYF.

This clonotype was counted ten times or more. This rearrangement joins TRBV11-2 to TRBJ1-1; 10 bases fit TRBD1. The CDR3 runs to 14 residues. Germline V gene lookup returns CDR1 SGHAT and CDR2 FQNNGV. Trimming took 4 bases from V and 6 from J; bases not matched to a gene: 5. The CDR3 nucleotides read TGTGCCAGCAGCTGGACAGGGGGGTACCCTGAAGCTTTCTTT. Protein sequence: CASSWTGGYPEAFF.

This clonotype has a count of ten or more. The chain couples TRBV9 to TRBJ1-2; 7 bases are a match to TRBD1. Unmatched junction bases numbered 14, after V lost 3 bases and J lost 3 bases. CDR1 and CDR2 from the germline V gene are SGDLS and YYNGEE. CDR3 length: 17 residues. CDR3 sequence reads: CASSATYSAGTDYGYTF. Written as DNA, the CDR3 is TGTGCCAGCAGCGCCACGTATTCAGCTGGGACAGACTATGGCTACACCTTC. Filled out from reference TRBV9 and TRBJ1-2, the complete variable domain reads DSGVTQTPKHLITATGQRVTLRCSPRSGDLSVYWYQQSLDQGLQFLIQYYNGEERAKGNILERFSAQQFPDLHSELNLSSLELGDSALYFCASSATYSAGTDYGYTFGSGTRLTVV.

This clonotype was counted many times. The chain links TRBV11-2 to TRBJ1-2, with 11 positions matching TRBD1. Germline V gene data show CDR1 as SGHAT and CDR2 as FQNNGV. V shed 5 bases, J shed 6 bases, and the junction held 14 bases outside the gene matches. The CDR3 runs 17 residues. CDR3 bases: TGTGCCAGCAGCCCCACGTGGACAGGGGGCTTCCAAGATGGCTACACCTTC. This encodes CASSPTWTGGFQDGYTF.

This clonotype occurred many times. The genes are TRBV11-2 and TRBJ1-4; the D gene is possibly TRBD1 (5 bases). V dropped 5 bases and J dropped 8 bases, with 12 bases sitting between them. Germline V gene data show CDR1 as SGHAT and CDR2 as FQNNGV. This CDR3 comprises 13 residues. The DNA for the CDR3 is TGTGCCAGCAGCACTACAACAGGAGAAAAACTGTTTTTT. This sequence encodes CASSTTTGEKLFF.

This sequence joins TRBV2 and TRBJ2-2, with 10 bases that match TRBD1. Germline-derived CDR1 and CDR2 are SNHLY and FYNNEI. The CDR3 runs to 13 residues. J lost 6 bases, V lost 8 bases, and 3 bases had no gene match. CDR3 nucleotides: TGTGCCAGCGCCGACAGGGGGCCCGGGGAGCTGTTTTTT. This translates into CASADRGPGELFF.

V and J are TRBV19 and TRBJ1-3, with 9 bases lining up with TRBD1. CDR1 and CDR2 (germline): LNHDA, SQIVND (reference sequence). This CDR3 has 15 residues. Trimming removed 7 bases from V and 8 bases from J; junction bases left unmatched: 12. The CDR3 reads CASMNSGTGIDTIYF. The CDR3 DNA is TGTGCCAGTATGAACTCCGGGACAGGGATCGACACCATATATTTT.

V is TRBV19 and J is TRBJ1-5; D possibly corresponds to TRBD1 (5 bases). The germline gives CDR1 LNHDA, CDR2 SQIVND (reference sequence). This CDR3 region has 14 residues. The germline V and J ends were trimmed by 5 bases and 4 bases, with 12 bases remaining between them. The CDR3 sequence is CASSWRGFNQPQHF. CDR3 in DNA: TGTGCCAGTAGTTGGCGGGGCTTTAATCAGCCCCAGCATTTT.

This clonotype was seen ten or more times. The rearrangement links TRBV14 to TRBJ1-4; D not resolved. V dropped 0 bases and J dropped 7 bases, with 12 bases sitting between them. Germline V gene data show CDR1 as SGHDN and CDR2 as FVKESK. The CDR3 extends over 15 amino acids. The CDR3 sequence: CASSQDLGPGEKLFF. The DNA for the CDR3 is TGTGCCAGCAGCCAAGATTTGGGTCCCGGTGAAAAACTGTTTTTT. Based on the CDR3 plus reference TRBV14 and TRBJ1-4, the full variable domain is EAGVTQFPSHSVIEKGQTVTLRCDPISGHDNLYWYRRVMGKEIKFLLHFVKESKQDESGMPNNRFLAERTGGTYSTLKVQPAELEDSGVYFCASSQDLGPGEKLFFGSGTQLSVL.

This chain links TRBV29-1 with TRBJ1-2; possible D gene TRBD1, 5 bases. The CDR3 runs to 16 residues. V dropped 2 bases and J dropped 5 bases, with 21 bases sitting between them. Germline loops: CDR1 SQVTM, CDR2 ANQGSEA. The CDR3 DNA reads TGCAGCGTTGAACCCAGTTACGGGACCGATCTTTATGGCTACACCTTC. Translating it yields CSVEPSYGTDLYGYTF.

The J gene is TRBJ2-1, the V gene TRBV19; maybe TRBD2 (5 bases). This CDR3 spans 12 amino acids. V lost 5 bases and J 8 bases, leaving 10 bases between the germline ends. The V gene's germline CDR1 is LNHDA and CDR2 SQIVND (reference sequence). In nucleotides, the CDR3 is TGTGCCAGTAGTCAGCGGTGGGATGAGCAGTTCTTC. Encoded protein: CASSQRWDEQFF.

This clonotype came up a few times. The CDR3 region is CASSWALTSGGAGETQYF. In nucleotides, the CDR3 is TGTGCCAGCAGCTGGGCCTTGACTAGCGGGGGGGCCGGGGAGACCCAGTACTTC. The chain uses TRBV5-4 and TRBJ2-5; TRBD2 aligns across 14 bases. The CDR3 consists of 18 residues. V lost 3 bases to trimming and J lost 5 bases; unmatched junction nucleotides: 12. Germline CDR1 is SGHNT and CDR2 is YYREEE (reference sequence).

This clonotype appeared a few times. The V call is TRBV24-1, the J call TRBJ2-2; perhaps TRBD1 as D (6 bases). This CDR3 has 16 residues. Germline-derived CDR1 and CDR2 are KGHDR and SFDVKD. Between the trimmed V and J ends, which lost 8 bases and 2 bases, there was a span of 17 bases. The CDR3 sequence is CATTDTRTENTGELFF. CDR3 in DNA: TGTGCCACCACCGATACCAGGACAGAAAACACCGGGGAGCTGTTTTTT.

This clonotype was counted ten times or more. This chain's CDR3 is CAISGDQNQPQHF. The CDR3 DNA follows: TGTGCCATCAGTGGGGACCAAAATCAGCCCCAGCATTTT. The chain combines TRBV10-3 with TRBJ1-5; D perhaps matches TRBD1 (5 bases). From germline, CDR1 is ENHRY and CDR2 SYGVKD. The CDR3 contains 13 residues. V was clipped by 4 bases and J by 4 bases, with 8 bases between them.

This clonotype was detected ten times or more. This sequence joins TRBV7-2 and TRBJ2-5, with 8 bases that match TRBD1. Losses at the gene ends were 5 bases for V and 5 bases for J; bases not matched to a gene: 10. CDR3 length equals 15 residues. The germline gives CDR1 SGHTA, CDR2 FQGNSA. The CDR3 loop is CASSRDRGRSETQYF. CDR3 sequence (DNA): TGTGCCAGCAGCAGAGACAGGGGCAGGTCTGAGACCCAGTACTTC.

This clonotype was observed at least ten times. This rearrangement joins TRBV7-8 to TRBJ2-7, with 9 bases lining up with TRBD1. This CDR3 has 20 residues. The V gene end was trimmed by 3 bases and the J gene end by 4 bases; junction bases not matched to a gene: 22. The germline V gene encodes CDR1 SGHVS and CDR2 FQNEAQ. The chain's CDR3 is CASSFNRRGQGRSGAYEQYF. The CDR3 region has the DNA TGTGCCAGCAGCTTTAATCGCCGGGGACAGGGAAGGAGTGGGGCGTACGAGCAGTACTTC.

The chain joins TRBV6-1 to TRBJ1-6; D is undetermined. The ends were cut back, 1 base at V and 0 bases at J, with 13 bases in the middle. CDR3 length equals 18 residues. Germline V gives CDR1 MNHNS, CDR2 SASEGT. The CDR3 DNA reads TGTGCCAGCAGTGAAGGGGTCTCTGGAAGCTCCTATAATTCACCCCTCCACTTT. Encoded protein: CASSEGVSGSSYNSPLHF.

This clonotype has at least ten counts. Here the CDR3 DNA reads TGCAGTGCTAGTGGGACAGGGTCATCCTACGAGCAGTACTTC. Protein product: CSASGTGSSYEQYF. This chain links TRBV20-1 with TRBJ2-7, with 9 bases fitting TRBD1. The ends lost 3 bases at V and 1 base at J; junction bases unmatched: 4. The CDR3 is 14 residues long. From germline, CDR1 is DFQATT and CDR2 SNEGSKA (reference sequence).

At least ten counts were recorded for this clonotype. The chain's CDR3 is CSARPSGRADTQYF. For the CDR3, the DNA is TGCAGTGCTAGACCTAGCGGGAGAGCAGATACGCAGTATTTT. V is TRBV20-1 and J is TRBJ2-3, with 10 bases that match TRBD2. This CDR3 region has 14 residues. Germline values: CDR1 DFQATT, CDR2 SNEGSKA (reference sequence). J was trimmed by 4 bases and V by 2 bases; bases with no gene match: 3.